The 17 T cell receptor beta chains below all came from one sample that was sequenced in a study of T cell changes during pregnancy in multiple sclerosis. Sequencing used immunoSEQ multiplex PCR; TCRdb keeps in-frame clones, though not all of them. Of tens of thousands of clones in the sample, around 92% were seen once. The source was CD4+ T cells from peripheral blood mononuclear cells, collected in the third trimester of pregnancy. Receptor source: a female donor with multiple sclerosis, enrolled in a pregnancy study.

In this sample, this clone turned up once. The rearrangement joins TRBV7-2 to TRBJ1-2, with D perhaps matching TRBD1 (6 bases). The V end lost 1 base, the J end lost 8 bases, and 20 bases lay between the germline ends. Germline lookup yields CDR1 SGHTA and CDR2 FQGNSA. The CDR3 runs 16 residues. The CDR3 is CASSLGATGRAGGYTF. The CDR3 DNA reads TGTGCCAGCAGCTTAGGGGCGACAGGCCGCGCAGGCGGCTACACCTTC.

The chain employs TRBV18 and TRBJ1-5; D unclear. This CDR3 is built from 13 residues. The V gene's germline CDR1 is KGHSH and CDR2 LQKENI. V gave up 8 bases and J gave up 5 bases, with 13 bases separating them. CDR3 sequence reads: CASTLSRDQPQHF. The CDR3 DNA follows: TGTGCCAGCACCTTGTCAAGAGATCAGCCCCAGCATTTT.

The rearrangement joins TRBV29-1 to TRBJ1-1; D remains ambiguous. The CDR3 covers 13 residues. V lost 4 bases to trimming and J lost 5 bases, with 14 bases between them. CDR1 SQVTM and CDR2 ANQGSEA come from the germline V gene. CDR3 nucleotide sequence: TGCAGCGTTGGGGTTAGCGCGAGGACTGAAGCTTTCTTT. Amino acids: CSVGVSARTEAFF. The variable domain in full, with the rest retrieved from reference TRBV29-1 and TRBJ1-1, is SAVISQKPSRDICQRGTSLTIQCQVDSQVTMMFWYRQQPGQSLTLIATANQGSEATYESGFVIDKFPISRPNLTFSTLTVSNMSPEDSSIYLCSVGVSARTEAFFGQGTRLTVV.

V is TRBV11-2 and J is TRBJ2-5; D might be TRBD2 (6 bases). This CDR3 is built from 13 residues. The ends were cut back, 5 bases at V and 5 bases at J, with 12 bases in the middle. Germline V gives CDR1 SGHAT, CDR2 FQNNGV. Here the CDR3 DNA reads TGTGCCAGCAGCCCCGGGAGTACGGAGACCCAGTACTTC. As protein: CASSPGSTETQYF.

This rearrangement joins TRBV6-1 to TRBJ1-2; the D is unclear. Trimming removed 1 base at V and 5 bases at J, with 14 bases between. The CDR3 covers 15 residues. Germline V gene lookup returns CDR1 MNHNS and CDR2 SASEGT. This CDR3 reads CASSEGLRVRYGYTF. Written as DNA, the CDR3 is TGTGCCAGCAGTGAAGGCCTGAGGGTGAGGTATGGCTACACCTTC.

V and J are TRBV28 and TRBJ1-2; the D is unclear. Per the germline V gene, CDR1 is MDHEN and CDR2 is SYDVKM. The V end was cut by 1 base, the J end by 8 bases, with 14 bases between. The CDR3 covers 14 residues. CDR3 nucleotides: TGTGCCAGCAGTTTATCGGCAGGCCGAAGCGGCTACACCTTC. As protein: CASSLSAGRSGYTF.

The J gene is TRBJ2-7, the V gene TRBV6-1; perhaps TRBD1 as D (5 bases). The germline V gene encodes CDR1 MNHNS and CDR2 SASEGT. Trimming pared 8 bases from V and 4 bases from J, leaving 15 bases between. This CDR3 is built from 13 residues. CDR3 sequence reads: CASALGEGYEQYF. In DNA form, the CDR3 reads TGTGCCAGCGCGCTAGGGGAAGGTTACGAGCAGTACTTC.

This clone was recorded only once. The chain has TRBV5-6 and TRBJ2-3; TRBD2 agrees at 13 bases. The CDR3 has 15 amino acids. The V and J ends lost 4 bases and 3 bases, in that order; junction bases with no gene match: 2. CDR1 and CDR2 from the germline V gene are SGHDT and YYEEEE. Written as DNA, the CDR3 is TGTGCCAGCAGCCCGGGACTAGCGGGAACAGATACGCAGTATTTT. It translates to CASSPGLAGTDTQYF.

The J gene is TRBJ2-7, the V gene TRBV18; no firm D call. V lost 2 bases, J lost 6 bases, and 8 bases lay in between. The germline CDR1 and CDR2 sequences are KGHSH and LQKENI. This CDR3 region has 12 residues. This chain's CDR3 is CASSPSPFEQYF. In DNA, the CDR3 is TGTGCCAGCTCACCATCTCCGTTCGAGCAGTACTTC. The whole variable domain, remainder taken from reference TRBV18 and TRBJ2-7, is NAGVMQNPRHLVRRRGQEARLRCSPMKGHSHVYWYRQLPEEGLKFMVYLQKENIIDESGMPKERFSAEFPKEGPSILRIQQVVRGDSAAYFCASSPSPFEQYFGPGTRLTVT.

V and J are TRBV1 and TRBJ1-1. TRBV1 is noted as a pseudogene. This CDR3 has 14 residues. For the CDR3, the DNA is TGCACCAGCAGCCCTATGAACCAAACCACTGAAGCTTTCTTT. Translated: CTSSPMNQTTEAFF.

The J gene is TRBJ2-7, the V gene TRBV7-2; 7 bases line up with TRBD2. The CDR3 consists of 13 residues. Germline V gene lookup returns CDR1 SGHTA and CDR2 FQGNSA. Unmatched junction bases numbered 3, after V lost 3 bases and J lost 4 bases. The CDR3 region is CASSLTSRYEQYF. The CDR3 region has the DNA TGTGCCAGCAGCTTGACTAGCCGGTACGAGCAGTACTTC.

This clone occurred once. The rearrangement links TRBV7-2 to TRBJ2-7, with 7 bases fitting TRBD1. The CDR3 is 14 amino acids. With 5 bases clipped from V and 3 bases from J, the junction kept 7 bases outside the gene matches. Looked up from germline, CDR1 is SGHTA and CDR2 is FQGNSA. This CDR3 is CASSVTGDRYEQYF. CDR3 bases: TGTGCCAGCAGCGTAACAGGGGACCGCTACGAGCAGTACTTC.

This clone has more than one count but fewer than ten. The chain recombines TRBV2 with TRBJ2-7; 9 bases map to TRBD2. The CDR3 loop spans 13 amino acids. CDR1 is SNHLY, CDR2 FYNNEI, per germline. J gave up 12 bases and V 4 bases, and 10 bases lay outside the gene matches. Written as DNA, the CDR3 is TGTGCCAGCAGTGGGGTGACTAGCGGAGTTGTGTACTTC. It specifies CASSGVTSGVVYF.

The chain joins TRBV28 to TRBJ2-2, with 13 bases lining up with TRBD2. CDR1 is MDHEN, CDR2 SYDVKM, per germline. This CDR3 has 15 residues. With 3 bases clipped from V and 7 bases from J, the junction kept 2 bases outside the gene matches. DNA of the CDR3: TGTGCCAGCAGTTTGACTAGCGGGAGGAACGGGGAGCTGTTTTTT. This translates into CASSLTSGRNGELFF.

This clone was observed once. CDR3 residues: CASSEAVGGTAYNEQFF. CDR3 DNA sequence: TGTGCCAGCAGTGAAGCGGTTGGGGGGACAGCGTACAATGAGCAGTTCTTC. The rearrangement uses TRBV2 and TRBJ2-1; the D gene is possibly TRBD1 (7 bases). This CDR3 is 17 amino acids long. CDR1 and CDR2 from the germline V gene are SNHLY and FYNNEI. Trimming shortened V by 0 bases and J by 4 bases, and 16 bases separated the two germline ends.

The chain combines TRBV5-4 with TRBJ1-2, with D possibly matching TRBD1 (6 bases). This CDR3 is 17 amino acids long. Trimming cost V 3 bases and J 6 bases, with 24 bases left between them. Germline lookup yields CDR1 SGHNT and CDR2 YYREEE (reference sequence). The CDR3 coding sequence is TGTGCCAGCAGCTCCGCAAGGGGGGGTGATCGGGGTGATGGCTACACCTTC. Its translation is CASSSARGGDRGDGYTF.

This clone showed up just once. CDR3: CASSRTPGLASDTQYF. CDR3 bases: TGTGCCAGCAGCCGTACACCGGGACTAGCCTCAGATACGCAGTATTTT. V is TRBV5-5 and J is TRBJ2-3; 9 bases match TRBD2. The V segment lost 4 bases and the J segment 4 bases; nucleotides outside the gene matches: 10. The CDR3 has 16 amino acids. Germline CDR1 reads SGHKS; CDR2 reads YYEKEE (reference sequence). Full variable domain (remainder filled in from reference TRBV5-5 and TRBJ2-3): DAGVTQSPTHLIKTRGQQVTLRCSPISGHKSVSWYQQVLGQGPQFIFQYYEKEERGRGNFPDRFSARQFPNYSSELNVNALLLGDSALYLCASSRTPGLASDTQYFGPGTRLTVL.